The source of this T cell receptor (beta chain) is a study of T cell responses to AZD1222 COVID-19 vaccine. Points from the study as a whole: Spike-wide vaccine-associated CD4 TCRs dominated at 160-218 and 743-854. Reportedly, close to half of spike-specific TCRs are directed against unmutated variant regions. The donor group comprised mostly white British people and more females; the analysis possibly underestimated clonal diversity.

Using immunoSEQ multiplex PCR, the repertoire was profiled, and TCRdb retains in-frame clones only, with some absent. The sample yields 68,000 or so clones, over 60% seen once. This clone was picked up one time. The antigen is not known. The CDR3 is 13 residues long. The trim removed 6 bases at V and 9 bases at J, leaving 7 bases unmatched. CDR1 and CDR2 from the germline V gene are MNHEY and SVGAGI. The chain employs TRBV6-5 and TRBJ1-5; 8 bases are shared with TRBD1. The sequenced sample was peripheral blood, obtained on day 0 of AZD1222 vaccination. The clonotype was recovered from an adult in good health. The CDR3 region has the DNA TGTGCCAGCAGAGGACAGGGCGGGTGGCCCCAGCATTTT. Translating gives CASRGQGGWPQHF.